These 13 T cell receptor beta chains came from one sample sequenced in a study of Ad26.COV2.S vaccination and SARS-CoV-2 variants. The treatment was: over 15 received Ad26.COV2.S at low or high dose, single or two shots; several received placebo; per-sample allocation not given. Specimens were obtained on day 63 following the first vaccine or placebo injection. Sequencing was performed with immunoSEQ multiplex PCR; in TCRdb, only in-frame clones are kept and a portion is missing. The sample has some 350,000 clones; roughly nine tenths are singletons. The sample was peripheral blood, taken in a trial of Ad26.COV2.S vaccine versus placebo. All receptors derive from a person between 18 and 59 years old who received the Ad26.COV2.S COVID-19 vaccine or a placebo.

This clone came up a few times. This chain connects TRBV6-7 to TRBJ1-5, with 8 positions matching TRBD1. TRBV6-7 is recorded as an ORF, its role being uncertain. CDR3 length: 18 residues. The junction had 10 bases not matched to a gene; V was cut back by 0 bases and J by 3 bases. The CDR3 reads CASSYSRVGTGHNQPQHF. CDR3 DNA: TGTGCCAGCAGTTACTCGAGGGTCGGGACAGGACACAATCAGCCCCAGCATTTT.

The CDR3 DNA is TGTGCCAGCACGACGGATAACTACGAGCAGTACTTC. Translation: CASTTDNYEQYF. This chain connects TRBV6-5 to TRBJ2-7, with D unresolved. Germline V gives CDR1 MNHEY, CDR2 SVGAGI. This CDR3 is 12 amino acids long. The ends were cut back, 7 bases at V and 3 bases at J, with 10 bases in the middle.

The chain carries TRBV18 and TRBJ1-1, with 11 nucleotides matching TRBD1. The V gene end was trimmed by 2 bases and the J gene end by 4 bases; junction bases not matched to a gene: 3. CDR3 length: 15 residues. Germline V gene sequence: CDR1 KGHSH, CDR2 LQKENI. The CDR3 loop reads CASSPGTGGVTEAFF. CDR3 nucleotides: TGTGCCAGCTCACCAGGGACAGGGGGGGTCACTGAAGCTTTCTTT.

The genes are TRBV4-1 and TRBJ2-5, with TRBD1 matching 8 bases. The V segment lost 1 base and the J segment 2 bases; nucleotides outside the gene matches: 9. This CDR3 has 17 residues. Germline loops: CDR1 MGHRA, CDR2 YSYEKL. The CDR3 DNA follows: TGCGCCAGCAGCCAAGGAGTCTTGACAGGGGTTCAAGAGACCCAGTACTTC. This translates into CASSQGVLTGVQETQYF.

The chain is built from TRBV11-2 and TRBJ2-5; TRBD2 matches at 11 bases. V shed 7 bases, J shed 2 bases, and the junction held 9 bases outside the gene matches. This CDR3 has 16 amino acids. Germline V gives CDR1 SGHAT, CDR2 FQNNGV. For the CDR3, the DNA is TGTGCCAGCAACGTACTAGCGGGGGTCCCGCAAGAGACCCAGTACTTC. Residues: CASNVLAGVPQETQYF.

DNA for the CDR3: TGTGCCAGCAGCCGTCGCGGGGGTGAGCAGTTCTTC. Encoded protein: CASSRRGGEQFF. The chain joins TRBV7-2 to TRBJ2-1; TRBD2 matches 7 bases. The CDR3 spans 12 residues. Germline V gives CDR1 SGHTA, CDR2 FQGNSA. V shed 5 bases and J 9 bases; nucleotides not matched to a gene: 4.

The CDR3 region has the DNA TGTGCCAGCAGCTTAGACGTGACACGTCACAATGAGCAGTTCTTC. As protein: CASSLDVTRHNEQFF. The J gene is TRBJ2-1, the V gene TRBV11-2; D is unclear. CDR3 size: 15 residues. Trimming cost V 0 bases and J 5 bases, with 11 bases left between them. Germline V gene lookup returns CDR1 SGHAT and CDR2 FQNNGV.

J is TRBJ2-2 and V is TRBV19, with 8 bases matching TRBD2. The CDR3 loop spans 16 amino acids. The J segment lost 3 bases and the V segment lost 4 bases, leaving 7 bases of the junction unmatched. The germline V gene encodes CDR1 LNHDA and CDR2 SQIVND (reference sequence). CDR3 in amino acids: CASSRETSAHTGELFF. The CDR3 DNA reads TGTGCCAGTAGTAGGGAGACTAGCGCGCACACCGGGGAGCTGTTTTTT.

V is TRBV7-3 and J is TRBJ2-4, with D perhaps TRBD2 (5 bases). Trimming left V 4 bases short and J 8 bases short, with 15 bases between. From germline, CDR1 is SGHTA and CDR2 FQGTGA. The CDR3 runs 14 residues. CDR3: CASSSIGPGDIQYF. The CDR3 DNA is TGTGCCAGCAGCTCGATCGGTCCCGGGGACATTCAGTACTTC.

This chain links TRBV10-3 with TRBJ1-5, with TRBD1 as a possible D gene (6 bases). The CDR3 covers 17 residues. Between the trimmed V and J ends, which lost 0 bases and 3 bases, there was a span of 15 bases. Germline V gene data show CDR1 as ENHRY and CDR2 as SYGVKD. The CDR3 loop is CAISESKAGAVNQPQHF. The CDR3 nucleotides read TGTGCCATCAGTGAGTCGAAAGCGGGGGCGGTCAATCAGCCCCAGCATTTT.

This chain connects TRBV7-6 to TRBJ2-2; TRBD1 matches 9 bases. Germline CDR1 is SGHVS and CDR2 is FNYEAQ. CDR3 length: 15 residues. J gave up 2 bases and V 5 bases, and 3 bases lay outside the gene matches. CDR3 region: CASSQGQGNTGELFF. DNA of the CDR3: TGTGCCAGCAGCCAGGGACAGGGAAACACCGGGGAGCTGTTTTTT. The complete variable domain, with remaining parts taken from reference TRBV7-6 and TRBJ2-2, reads GAGVSQSPRYKVTKRGQDVALRCDPISGHVSLYWYRQALGQGPEFLTYFNYEAQQDKSGLPNDRFSAERPEGSISTLTIQRTEQRDSAMYRCASSQGQGNTGELFFGEGSRLTVL.

The chain carries TRBV5-6 and TRBJ1-2; 8 positions agree with TRBD1. CDR1 and CDR2 from the germline V gene are SGHDT and YYEEEE. CDR3 length equals 17 residues. V trimming: 1 base; J trimming: 8 bases; junction bases outside the gene matches: 16. The CDR3 loop is CASSLPGQEIPLFGYTF. CDR3 DNA: TGTGCCAGCAGCTTGCCGGGACAGGAGATCCCCCTATTCGGCTACACCTTC.

The genes are TRBV5-6 and TRBJ2-1, with D unresolved. CDR3 length: 15 amino acids. The V end was cut by 1 base, the J end by 13 bases, with 21 bases between. Germline assignment: CDR1 SGHDT and CDR2 YYEEEE. DNA for the CDR3: TGTGCCAGCAGCTTGTCCCAGTTGCTATGGACCGACCAGTTCTTC. Amino acids: CASSLSQLLWTDQFF.